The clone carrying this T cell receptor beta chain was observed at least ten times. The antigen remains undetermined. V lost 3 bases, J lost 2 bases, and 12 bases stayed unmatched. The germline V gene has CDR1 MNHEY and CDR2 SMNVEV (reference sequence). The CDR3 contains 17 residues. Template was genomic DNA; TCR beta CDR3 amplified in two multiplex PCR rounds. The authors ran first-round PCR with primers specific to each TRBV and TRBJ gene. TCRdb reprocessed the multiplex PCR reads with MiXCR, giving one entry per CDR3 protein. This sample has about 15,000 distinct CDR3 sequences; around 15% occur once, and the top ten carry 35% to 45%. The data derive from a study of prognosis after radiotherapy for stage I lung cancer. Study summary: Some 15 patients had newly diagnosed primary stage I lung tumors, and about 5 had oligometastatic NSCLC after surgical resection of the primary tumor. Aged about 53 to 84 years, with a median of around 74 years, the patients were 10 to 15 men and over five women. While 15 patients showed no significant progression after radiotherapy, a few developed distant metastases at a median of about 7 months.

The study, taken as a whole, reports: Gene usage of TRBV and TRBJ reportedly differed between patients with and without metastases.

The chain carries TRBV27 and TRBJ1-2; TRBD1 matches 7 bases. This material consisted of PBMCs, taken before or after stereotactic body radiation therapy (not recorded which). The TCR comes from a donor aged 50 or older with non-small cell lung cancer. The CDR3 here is CASSLKEQGFWNYGYTF. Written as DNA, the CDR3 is TGTGCCAGCAGTTTGAAAGAACAGGGGTTTTGGAACTATGGCTACACCTTC.